Below, 5 T cell receptor beta chains from the same sample are listed, as sequenced in a study of shared clonotypes between healthy human individuals. Libraries were prepared by immunoSEQ multiplex PCR; TCRdb keeps only in-frame clonotypes and omits some of them. The sample lists about 610,000 clones, around 97% occurring once. Sequencing was carried out using naive CD4+ T cells sorted from blood. Subset meaning: CD45RA+ positively selected. These receptors all stem from a woman aged 30 to 39 in good health.

The V gene is TRBV14, the J gene TRBJ2-7; no reliable D call. This CDR3 is built from 15 residues. V gave up 5 bases and J gave up 0 bases, with 14 bases separating them. Germline values: CDR1 SGHDN, CDR2 FVKESK. CDR3 protein: CASSYGRRSSYEQYF. DNA of the CDR3: TGTGCCAGCAGCTACGGACGGCGCAGCTCCTACGAGCAGTACTTC.

The chain employs TRBV7-7 and TRBJ2-7; no reliable D call. Germline assignment: CDR1 SSHAT and CDR2 FNYEAQ (reference sequence). CDR3 length equals 15 residues. The V end lost 1 base, the J end lost 1 base, and 11 bases lay between the germline ends. The DNA of the CDR3 is TGTGCCAGCAGCTTAGTTGCCGGAGAGTCCTACGAGCAGTACTTC. Amino acids: CASSLVAGESYEQYF.

The chain couples TRBV11-2 to TRBJ1-2; D is perhaps TRBD1 (6 bases). In germline, CDR1 is SGHAT, CDR2 FQNNGV. V was shortened by 5 bases and J by 2 bases, with 12 bases between the two germline ends. The CDR3 has 14 residues. Here the CDR3 reads CASSTRQENYGYTF. The CDR3 DNA reads TGTGCCAGCAGCACCCGACAGGAGAACTATGGCTACACCTTC.

The J gene is TRBJ2-1, the V gene TRBV5-6, with unresolved D. The germline CDR1 and CDR2 sequences are SGHDT and YYEEEE. CDR3 length: 13 amino acids. V lost 1 base, J lost 12 bases, and 14 bases lay in between. The CDR3 region is CASSLFTRSVQFF. The DNA for the CDR3 is TGTGCCAGCAGCTTGTTTACTCGGTCGGTGCAGTTCTTC. The full variable domain, rest sourced from reference TRBV5-6 and TRBJ2-1, is DAGVTQSPTHLIKTRGQQVTLRCSPKSGHDTVSWYQQALGQGPQFIFQYYEEEERQRGNFPDRFSGHQFPNYSSELNVNALLLGDSALYLCASSLFTRSVQFFGPGTRLTVL.

This clone came up once. This sequence joins TRBV28 and TRBJ1-1; D is possibly TRBD1 (5 bases). The ends were cut back, 7 bases at V and 6 bases at J, with 12 bases in the middle. This CDR3 comprises 12 residues. Germline V CDR1 and CDR2: MDHEN, SYDVKM. The CDR3 region is CASNPLGAEAFF. The CDR3 nucleotides are TGTGCCAGCAATCCATTGGGGGCTGAAGCTTTCTTT.